Listed here is a single T cell receptor beta chain. The antigen is unknown. This record comes from a study of T-cell reconstitution after alpha-beta-depleted transplantation in children. General observations from the study: T-cell counts and diversity were attributed mostly to newly produced T cells one year after transplant. Approximately two months post-transplant, alpha-beta T cells reportedly originated from several hundred expanded graft clones.

This CDR3 region has 18 residues. J lost 6 bases, V lost 3 bases, and 16 bases had no gene match. Per the germline V gene, CDR1 is SSHAT and CDR2 is FNYEAQ (reference sequence). A library of TCRbeta sequences, prepared with unique molecular identifiers, was generated. TCRdb re-called the PCR reads with MiXCR, one entry per CDR3 protein. The sample holds 610,000 or so distinct CDR3 sequences, roughly a quarter seen once. The receptor was isolated from a boy less than two years old with Wiskott-Aldrich syndrome, due to receive a stem cell transplant. The chain uses TRBV7-7 and TRBJ2-2, with 7 bases fitting TRBD2. The source material was PBMCs, sampled before TCRalphabeta/CD19-depleted stem cell transplant. The CDR3 sequence: CASSLGPWAGAIAGELFF. CDR3 coding DNA: TGTGCCAGCAGCTTGGGTCCTTGGGCGGGAGCCATTGCCGGGGAGCTGTTTTTT.